The rows below give T cell receptor beta chains drawn from one sample of a study of cytomegalovirus exposure and HLA in healthy donors. Only in-frame clones appear in the TCRdb table, and some are missing; sequencing was by immunoSEQ multiplex PCR. Of roughly 81,000 clones in the sample, roughly 78% were seen once. Sequenced material: PBMCs. Receptors originate from a man under 40 in good health and CMV-seronegative. The CDR3 runs from the conserved cysteine through the conserved F or W. Clone size is shown for a subset of rows, as once, few, many or a class of expanded clone.

j_call clone_size v_call cdr3_aa
TRBJ1-2 once TRBV19 CASSIRRPSYGYTF
TRBJ2-1 . TRBV10-3 CAAGASGEWYNEQFF
TRBJ2-1 . TRBV18 CASSPVAGGPREQFF
TRBJ2-7 once TRBV11-2 CASSPNRGPRNYEQYF
TRBJ2-1 once TRBV5-1 CASSSTGSDLNEQFF
TRBJ2-3 . TRBV30 CAWSPWAGEADTQYF
TRBJ1-5 . TRBV2 CASSEGSGSFNQPQHF
TRBJ2-2 . TRBV14 CASSQARGYTGELFF
TRBJ2-7 . TRBV14 CASSLTYPTLTRQGYEQYF
TRBJ1-5 . TRBV7-9 CASSLGGEQPQHF
TRBJ1-1 . TRBV5-6 CASSPRGGAEAFF
. . TRBV4-3 CASSQEQTGLYEQYF
TRBJ1-2 . TRBV16 CASSQNSATTGGYTF
TRBJ2-5 few TRBV6-5 CASSYSPGRKTQYF